This T cell receptor (beta chain) comes out of a study of T cells in Graves' hyperthyroidism and ophthalmopathy. The length of the CDR3 is 16 residues. The germline V gene encodes CDR1 SNHLY and CDR2 FYNNEI. V dropped 6 bases and J dropped 7; count of bases not matched to a gene: 5. Amplification of TCR beta CDR3 regions used RNA as the template. First-round RT-PCR of the TCR CDR3 relied on the HTBI primer set. MiXCR, run by TCRdb on the multiplex PCR reads, gives a single entry per CDR3 protein. The sample contains 650,000 to 800,000 distinct CDR3 sequences, roughly 45% of which appear only once. The sequence derives from an adult man with Graves' disease, either hyperthyroidism or ophthalmopathy (not recorded which). Specimen: peripheral blood or thyroid tissue (not recorded which). This chain joins TRBV2 and TRBJ2-2; 16 bases line up with TRBD2. CDR3 protein: CASREGLAGGNGELFF. CDR3 nucleotides: TGTGCCAGCAGGGAGGGACTAGCGGGAGGGAACGGGGAGCTGTTTTTT.